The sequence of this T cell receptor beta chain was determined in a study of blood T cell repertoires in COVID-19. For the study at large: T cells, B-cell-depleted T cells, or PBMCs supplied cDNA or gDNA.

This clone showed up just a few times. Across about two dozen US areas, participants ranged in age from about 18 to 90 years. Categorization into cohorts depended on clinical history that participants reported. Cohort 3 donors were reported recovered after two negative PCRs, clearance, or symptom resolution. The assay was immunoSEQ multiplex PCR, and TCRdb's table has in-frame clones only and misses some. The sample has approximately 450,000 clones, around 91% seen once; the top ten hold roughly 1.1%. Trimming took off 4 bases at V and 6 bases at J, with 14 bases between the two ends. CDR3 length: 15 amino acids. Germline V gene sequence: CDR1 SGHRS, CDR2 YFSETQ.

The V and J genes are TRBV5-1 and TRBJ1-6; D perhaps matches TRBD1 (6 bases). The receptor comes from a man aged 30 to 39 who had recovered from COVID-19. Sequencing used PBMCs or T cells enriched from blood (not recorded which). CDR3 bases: TGCGCCAGCAGCCCGACCGGGACAAGTAATTCACCCCTCCACTTT. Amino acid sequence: CASSPTGTSNSPLHF.